Listed below are T cell receptor beta chains from one sample, sequenced in a study of blood T cell repertoires in COVID-19. Some clones are missing from TCRdb's copy, which holds only in-frame ones; the method was immunoSEQ multiplex PCR. The table lists 250,000 to 300,000 clones, about nine tenths of them singletons. Sequencing was carried out using PBMCs or T cells enriched from blood (not recorded which). These receptors came from a man between 18 and 35 years old who had recovered from COVID-19. The CDR3 runs from the conserved cysteine through the conserved F or W. A D gene is named only where the DNA matches it firmly. Clone sizes are given selectively: once, few, many, or a class where the clone is expanded.

cdr3_aa: CASSLGQGNTGELFF
cdr3_nt: TGTGCCAGCAGTTTGGGACAGGGGAACACCGGGGAGCTGTTTTTT
d_call: TRBD1
j_call: TRBJ2-2
cdr3_length: 15
clone_size: NA
v_call: TRBV28

cdr3_aa: CASSSYTGAGNYGYTF
cdr3_nt: TGTGCCAGCAGCTCATACACAGGGGCGGGTAACTATGGCTACACCTTC
d_call: TRBD1
j_call: TRBJ1-2
cdr3_length: 16
clone_size: NA
v_call: TRBV7-8

cdr3_aa: CASSLGTAAYGYTF
cdr3_nt: TGTGCCAGCAGCTTAGGAACAGCGGCCTATGGCTACACCTTC
d_call: NA
j_call: TRBJ1-2
cdr3_length: 14
clone_size: NA
v_call: TRBV11-2

cdr3_aa: CASSPGGSNQPQHF
cdr3_nt: TGTGCCAGCAGTCCAGGGGGGAGCAATCAGCCCCAGCATTTT
d_call: TRBD1
j_call: TRBJ1-5
cdr3_length: 14
clone_size: NA
v_call: TRBV28

cdr3_aa: CASSEYGGGNTEAFF
cdr3_nt: TGTGCCAGCAGTGAATACGGGGGGGGGAACACTGAAGCTTTCTTT
d_call: NA
j_call: TRBJ1-1
cdr3_length: 15
clone_size: NA
v_call: TRBV6-1

cdr3_aa: CASSFQSNQPQHF
cdr3_nt: TGCGCCAGCAGCTTCCAGAGCAATCAGCCCCAGCATTTT
d_call: NA
j_call: TRBJ1-5
cdr3_length: 13
clone_size: NA
v_call: TRBV5-1

cdr3_aa: CASSQDLLWREVAYEQYF
cdr3_nt: TGTGCCAGCAGCCAAGATTTACTTTGGCGGGAGGTGGCCTACGAGCAGTACTTC
d_call: TRBD2
j_call: TRBJ2-7
cdr3_length: 18
clone_size: NA
v_call: TRBV4-2

cdr3_aa: CASSIDGAALPYYGYTF
cdr3_nt: TGTGCCAGTAGTATAGATGGAGCGGCTCTACCTTATTATGGCTACACCTTC
d_call: NA
j_call: TRBJ1-2
cdr3_length: 17
clone_size: NA
v_call: TRBV19

cdr3_aa: CARKQIYGYTF
cdr3_nt: TGTGCCCGTAAACAGATCTATGGCTACACCTTC
d_call: NA
j_call: TRBJ1-2
cdr3_length: 11
clone_size: NA
v_call: TRBV30

cdr3_aa: CASSGGTGGTEAFF
cdr3_nt: TGCGCCAGCAGCGGAGGGACAGGGGGAACTGAAGCTTTCTTT
d_call: TRBD1
j_call: TRBJ1-1
cdr3_length: 14
clone_size: once
v_call: TRBV5-1

cdr3_aa: CASSRNVGEAYEQYF
cdr3_nt: TGTGCCAGCAGCCGTAACGTGGGAGAGGCCTACGAGCAGTACTTC
d_call: NA
j_call: TRBJ2-7
cdr3_length: 15
clone_size: NA
v_call: TRBV5-4

cdr3_aa: CASGEGTGRLNTEAFF
cdr3_nt: TGCGCCAGCGGGGAAGGGACAGGGCGCTTGAACACTGAAGCTTTCTTT
d_call: TRBD1
j_call: TRBJ1-1
cdr3_length: 16
clone_size: NA
v_call: TRBV5-1

cdr3_aa: CASSLWGPLSSGNTIYF
cdr3_nt: TGCGCCAGCAGCTTGTGGGGGCCGCTTAGCTCTGGAAACACCATATATTTT
d_call: NA
j_call: TRBJ1-3
cdr3_length: 17
clone_size: NA
v_call: TRBV5-1

cdr3_aa: CASSPGGAGDHEQYF
cdr3_nt: TGTGCCAGCAGCCCCGGGGGGGCGGGAGACCACGAGCAGTACTTC
d_call: TRBD2
j_call: TRBJ2-7
cdr3_length: 15
clone_size: NA
v_call: TRBV9

cdr3_aa: CAISEPREVGGYTF
cdr3_nt: TGTGCCATCAGTGAACCCAGGGAAGTCGGGGGCTACACCTTC
d_call: NA
j_call: TRBJ1-2
cdr3_length: 14
clone_size: NA
v_call: TRBV10-3

cdr3_aa: CASSQLGLAANYEQYF
cdr3_nt: TGTGCCAGCAGCCAATTAGGACTAGCGGCAAACTACGAGCAGTACTTC
d_call: TRBD2
j_call: TRBJ2-7
cdr3_length: 16
clone_size: NA
v_call: TRBV5-4

cdr3_aa: CASSLAAQGDGYTF
cdr3_nt: TGTGCCAGCAGCTTAGCGGCGCAGGGTGACGGCTACACCTTC
d_call: NA
j_call: TRBJ1-2
cdr3_length: 14
clone_size: once
v_call: TRBV11-2

cdr3_aa: CASRGGTLYNSPLHF
cdr3_nt: TGTGCCAGCAGGGGGGGGACTCTTTATAATTCACCCCTCCACTTT
d_call: NA
j_call: TRBJ1-6
cdr3_length: 15
clone_size: NA
v_call: TRBV6-5

cdr3_aa: CASSRAGQSNLSPLHF
cdr3_nt: TGTGCCAGCAGCAGGGCCGGGCAGAGTAATTTGTCACCCCTCCACTTT
d_call: NA
j_call: TRBJ1-6
cdr3_length: 16
clone_size: few
v_call: TRBV2

cdr3_aa: CASSTRTGNQPQHF
cdr3_nt: TGTGCCAGCAGCACACGGACAGGCAATCAGCCCCAGCATTTT
d_call: NA
j_call: TRBJ1-5
cdr3_length: 14
clone_size: NA
v_call: TRBV6-5

cdr3_aa: CASSRRDRGLMFF
cdr3_nt: TGTGCCAGCAGCCGGAGGGACAGGGGTTTAATGTTTTTT
d_call: TRBD1
j_call: TRBJ1-4
cdr3_length: 13
clone_size: NA
v_call: TRBV5-5

cdr3_aa: CASSVGTGGSYEQYF
cdr3_nt: TGTGCCAGCAGCGTAGGGACAGGGGGCTCGTACGAGCAGTACTTC
d_call: TRBD1
j_call: TRBJ2-7
cdr3_length: 15
clone_size: NA
v_call: TRBV9

cdr3_aa: CASRGSGKGYEQYF
cdr3_nt: TGTGCCAGCAGGGGATCAGGGAAGGGCTACGAGCAGTACTTC
d_call: NA
j_call: TRBJ2-7
cdr3_length: 14
clone_size: NA
v_call: TRBV7-2

cdr3_aa: CASRETGDYASTDTQYF
cdr3_nt: TGTGCCAGCAGAGAGACAGGGGACTACGCTAGCACAGATACGCAGTATTTT
d_call: NA
j_call: TRBJ2-3
cdr3_length: 17
clone_size: NA
v_call: TRBV9

cdr3_aa: CAISESVLGRNEQYF
cdr3_nt: TGTGCCATCAGTGAGTCGGTCTTAGGCAGGAACGAGCAGTACTTC
d_call: NA
j_call: TRBJ2-7
cdr3_length: 15
clone_size: few
v_call: TRBV10-3

cdr3_aa: CASSQDKEGTLTDTQYF
cdr3_nt: TGTGCCAGCAGCCAAGATAAGGAGGGGACTCTCACAGATACGCAGTATTTT
d_call: NA
j_call: TRBJ2-3
cdr3_length: 17
clone_size: few
v_call: TRBV3-1/TRBV3-2

cdr3_aa: CASAPTGNTEAFF
cdr3_nt: TGTGCCAGCGCGCCAACAGGGAACACTGAAGCTTTCTTT
d_call: NA
j_call: TRBJ1-1
cdr3_length: 13
clone_size: NA
v_call: TRBV18

cdr3_aa: CASSSRASPGTNEQFF
cdr3_nt: TGTGCCAGTAGCTCCCGGGCCTCTCCGGGAACAAATGAGCAGTTCTTC
d_call: NA
j_call: TRBJ2-1
cdr3_length: 16
clone_size: NA
v_call: TRBV19

cdr3_aa: CASRSGQGIYGYTF
cdr3_nt: TGTGCCTCCCGATCCGGACAGGGGATCTATGGCTACACCTTC
d_call: TRBD1
j_call: TRBJ1-2
cdr3_length: 14
clone_size: once
v_call: TRBV19

cdr3_aa: CASSLALASSAVPGPLHF
cdr3_nt: TGTGCCAGCAGCTTAGCCTTAGCATCGTCGGCAGTGCCGGGGCCCCTCCACTTT
d_call: NA
j_call: TRBJ1-6
cdr3_length: 18
clone_size: few
v_call: TRBV7-6

cdr3_aa: CASSLKLGDEQFF
cdr3_nt: TGCGCCAGCAGCCTTAAGTTGGGCGATGAGCAGTTCTTC
d_call: NA
j_call: TRBJ2-1
cdr3_length: 13
clone_size: NA
v_call: TRBV4-1

cdr3_aa: CASSISRGRPYNEQFF
cdr3_nt: TGTGCCAGTAGTATCTCTAGGGGGCGCCCCTACAATGAGCAGTTCTTC
d_call: TRBD1
j_call: TRBJ2-1
cdr3_length: 16
clone_size: once
v_call: TRBV19

cdr3_aa: CASSPNTEAFF
cdr3_nt: TGTGCCAGCAGCCCTAACACTGAAGCTTTCTTT
d_call: NA
j_call: TRBJ1-1
cdr3_length: 11
clone_size: NA
v_call: TRBV6-1

cdr3_aa: CASSTGGGYTF
cdr3_nt: TGTGCCAGCAGTACCGGGGGGGGCTACACCTTC
d_call: NA
j_call: TRBJ1-2
cdr3_length: 11
clone_size: NA
v_call: TRBV28

cdr3_aa: CASSLGTHGGYTF
cdr3_nt: TGTGCCAGCAGCTTAGGTACCCACGGTGGCTACACCTTC
d_call: NA
j_call: TRBJ1-2
cdr3_length: 13
clone_size: NA
v_call: TRBV7-9

cdr3_aa: CSVGTGAIGGYTF
cdr3_nt: TGCAGCGTTGGGACAGGGGCAATTGGTGGCTACACCTTC
d_call: TRBD1
j_call: TRBJ1-2
cdr3_length: 13
clone_size: NA
v_call: TRBV29-1

cdr3_aa: CASSESEGSGQETQYF
cdr3_nt: TGTGCCAGCAGTGAGAGTGAGGGTAGCGGGCAAGAGACCCAGTACTTC
d_call: TRBD2
j_call: TRBJ2-5
cdr3_length: 16
clone_size: NA
v_call: TRBV2

cdr3_aa: CASSSYTGIVQYF
cdr3_nt: TGTGCCAGTAGTTCATACACAGGGATTGTTCAGTACTTC
d_call: NA
j_call: TRBJ2-4
cdr3_length: 13
clone_size: NA
v_call: TRBV19

cdr3_aa: CASSSTGSDEQFF
cdr3_nt: TGTGCCAGCAGCTCCACAGGGTCGGATGAGCAGTTCTTC
d_call: NA
j_call: TRBJ2-1
cdr3_length: 13
clone_size: NA
v_call: TRBV13

cdr3_aa: CASSLDLAFIYEQYF
cdr3_nt: TGTGCCAGCAGCTTAGATCTAGCGTTTATATACGAGCAGTACTTC
d_call: NA
j_call: TRBJ2-7
cdr3_length: 15
clone_size: NA
v_call: TRBV7-8

cdr3_aa: CASSEETGLETQYF
cdr3_nt: TGTGCCAGCAGTGAAGAGACGGGGTTGGAGACCCAGTACTTC
d_call: NA
j_call: TRBJ2-5
cdr3_length: 14
clone_size: NA
v_call: TRBV6-1

cdr3_aa: CASSITGQGSGNTEAFF
cdr3_nt: TGTGCCAGTAGTATAACGGGACAGGGAAGTGGGAACACTGAAGCTTTCTTT
d_call: TRBD1
j_call: TRBJ1-1
cdr3_length: 17
clone_size: NA
v_call: TRBV19

cdr3_aa: CASSPDPGTGGYEQYF
cdr3_nt: TGTGCCAGCAGCCCAGACCCCGGGACAGGGGGCTACGAGCAGTACTTC
d_call: TRBD1
j_call: TRBJ2-7
cdr3_length: 16
clone_size: NA
v_call: TRBV9

cdr3_aa: CASRPSTGTGYSPLHF
cdr3_nt: TGCGCCAGCAGGCCAAGTACGGGGACAGGGTATTCACCCCTCCACTTT
d_call: TRBD1
j_call: TRBJ1-6
cdr3_length: 16
clone_size: NA
v_call: TRBV5-1

cdr3_aa: CASSRGQGNTGELFF
cdr3_nt: TGTGCCAGCAGTCGCGGACAGGGGAACACCGGGGAGCTGTTTTTT
d_call: TRBD1
j_call: TRBJ2-2
cdr3_length: 15
clone_size: NA
v_call: TRBV6-5

cdr3_aa: CASSLASSGIPEQYF
cdr3_nt: TGTGCCAGCAGCTTAGCGTCTAGCGGGATCCCCGAGCAGTACTTC
d_call: TRBD2
j_call: TRBJ2-7
cdr3_length: 15
clone_size: NA
v_call: TRBV11-3

cdr3_aa: CAIRLRETGLDTEAFF
cdr3_nt: TGTGCCATCAGACTAAGAGAGACAGGCTTGGACACTGAAGCTTTCTTT
d_call: NA
j_call: TRBJ1-1
cdr3_length: 16
clone_size: NA
v_call: TRBV10-3

cdr3_aa: CASSPPGEAYNEQFF
cdr3_nt: TGTGCCAGCTCACCCCCGGGAGAGGCCTACAATGAGCAGTTCTTC
d_call: NA
j_call: TRBJ2-1
cdr3_length: 15
clone_size: NA
v_call: TRBV18

cdr3_aa: CASSFSGTASNSPLHF
cdr3_nt: TGTGCCAGCAGCTTCTCCGGGACAGCTTCTAATTCACCCCTCCACTTT
d_call: TRBD1
j_call: TRBJ1-6
cdr3_length: 16
clone_size: NA
v_call: TRBV5-8

cdr3_aa: CASSYSYGYTF
cdr3_nt: TGTGCCAGCAGTTACAGCTATGGCTACACCTTC
d_call: NA
j_call: TRBJ1-2
cdr3_length: 11
clone_size: NA
v_call: TRBV2

cdr3_aa: CASSLGQQLGEKLFF
cdr3_nt: TGTGCCAGCAGCTTGGGACAACAGCTCGGAGAAAAACTGTTTTTT
d_call: NA
j_call: TRBJ1-4
cdr3_length: 15
clone_size: once
v_call: TRBV5-4

cdr3_aa: CASGKSQGSTGELFF
cdr3_nt: TGTGCCAGCGGAAAGTCTCAGGGGTCCACCGGGGAGCTGTTTTTT
d_call: NA
j_call: TRBJ2-2
cdr3_length: 15
clone_size: NA
v_call: TRBV9

cdr3_aa: CAWSVAPLSTF
cdr3_nt: TGTGCCTGGAGTGTAGCCCCCTTGAGTACCTTC
d_call: NA
j_call: TRBJ1-2
cdr3_length: 11
clone_size: NA
v_call: TRBV30

cdr3_aa: CASSPGSTLNEKLFF
cdr3_nt: TGTGCCAGCAGCCCGGGGTCGACCCTTAATGAAAAACTGTTTTTT
d_call: NA
j_call: TRBJ1-4
cdr3_length: 15
clone_size: NA
v_call: TRBV5-5

cdr3_aa: CASSEDTYNQPQHF
cdr3_nt: TGTGCCAGCAGCGAGGACACCTACAATCAGCCCCAGCATTTT
d_call: NA
j_call: TRBJ1-5
cdr3_length: 14
clone_size: NA
v_call: TRBV7-9

cdr3_aa: CASSQGGSDGELFF
cdr3_nt: TGTGCCAGCAGCCAGGGAGGGAGCGACGGGGAGCTGTTTTTT
d_call: TRBD2
j_call: TRBJ2-2
cdr3_length: 14
clone_size: NA
v_call: TRBV3-1/TRBV3-2